The rows below give T cell receptor beta chains drawn from one sample of a study of Graves' ophthalmopathy and Graves' hyperthyroidism. A single record per CDR3 protein comes from TCRdb applying MiXCR to the multiplex PCR reads. The sample lists under 800,000 distinct CDR3 sequences; 20% to 25% were seen once. Material for sequencing was peripheral blood. Every receptor here comes from a woman aged 18-29 years with stable Graves' hyperthyroidism. Some clones in this sample may be carry-over from other donors' samples. Each CDR3 is given with its conserved first and last residue. A D gene is named only where the DNA matches it firmly. The listing skips clone size in some rows; elsewhere it reads once, few, many or a size class.

TRBD1,16,TRBJ1-2,TRBV15,many,TGTGCCACCAGCAGAGATCAACAGGGGGCCGGCTATGGCTACACCTTC,CATSRDQQGAGYGYTF
NA,14,TRBJ2-7,TRBV20-1,many,TGCAGTGCTAGACTTTCCGGGGGACTCTACGAGCAGTACTTC,CSARLSGGLYEQYF
NA,11,TRBJ2-7,TRBV20-1,many,TGCAGTGCTACGACTAGTTCCGAGCAGTACTTC,CSATTSSEQYF
NA,13,TRBJ2-5,TRBV20-1,many,TGCAGTGCTAGAGTAGCAGGGGCAGAGACCCAGTACTTC,CSARVAGAETQYF
NA,12,TRBJ2-7,TRBV29-1,NA,TGCAGCGTGACAAAAAGCTCCTACGAGCAGTACTTC,CSVTKSSYEQYF
NA,15,TRBJ2-5,TRBV30,few,TGTGCCTGGAGCGGACTAGGGGGGGCTAGGGAGACCCAGTACTTC,CAWSGLGGARETQYF
TRBD1,15,TRBJ1-2,TRBV12-3/TRBV12-4,many,TGTGCCAGCAGAAGACAGGGGATCTCTAACTATGGCTACACCTTC,CASRRQGISNYGYTF
NA,14,TRBJ1-1,TRBV12-3/TRBV12-4,NA,TGTGCCAGCAGTTTACAAGGAGCGGAGACTGAAGCTTTCTTT,CASSLQGAETEAFF
NA,17,TRBJ2-2,TRBV6-5,many,TGTGCCAGCAGTTACTTCTTGACCCGGGAGAACACTGGGGAGCTGTTTTTT,CASSYFLTRENTGELFF
NA,16,TRBJ1-5,TRBV6-2/TRBV6-3,many,TGTGCCAGCAGTTACCCAAACAGGGTTTCCGGTCAGCCCCAGCATTTT,CASSYPNRVSGQPQHF
NA,15,TRBJ1-5,TRBV6-1,many,TGTGCCAGCAGTCGGACAGACCCTAGCAATCAGCCCCAGCATTTT,CASSRTDPSNQPQHF
NA,16,TRBJ2-6,TRBV6-2/TRBV6-3,many,TGTGCCAGCAGTTACGATGCGGACTCTGGGGCCAACGTCCTGACTTTC,CASSYDADSGANVLTF
NA,11,TRBJ1-2,TRBV7-2,many,TGTGCCAGCAGTTTGGGCAATGGCTACACCTTC,CASSLGNGYTF
TRBD1,15,TRBJ1-2,TRBV5-6,NA,TGTGCCAGCAGCAAGGGGACAGGTCGGCGGTATGGCTACACCTTC,CASSKGTGRRYGYTF
TRBD2,17,TRBJ2-5,TRBV24-1,many,TGTGCCACCAGTGATGCCCAAGAGCGGGGGGGGGAAGAGACCCAGTACTTC,CATSDAQERGGEETQYF
NA,12,TRBJ1-6,TRBV6-1,many,TGTGCCAGTCAGGGGTATAATTCACCCCTCCACTTT,CASQGYNSPLHF
NA,15,TRBJ2-7,TRBV20-1,NA,TGCAGTGCTACCTGGGCCCCCTTGTCGAACTACGAGCAGTACTTC,CSATWAPLSNYEQYF
NA,13,TRBJ2-7,TRBV2,many,TGTGCCAGCAGTGGTACAGTCTACTACGAGCAGTACTTC,CASSGTVYYEQYF
NA,16,TRBJ2-2,TRBV10-3,many,TGTGCCATCAGTGACGTGGGGGCCCCGAACACCGGGGAGCTGTTTTTT,CAISDVGAPNTGELFF
NA,13,TRBJ2-5,TRBV6-5,NA,TGTGCCAGCAGTTCGGGAGAACAGTCTCCCCAGTACTTC,CASSSGEQSPQYF
NA,12,TRBJ2-5,TRBV29-1,many,TGCAACGTTGTTATTAAGGGAGAGACCCAGTACTTC,CNVVIKGETQYF
NA,17,TRBJ2-4,TRBV28,many,TGTGCCAGCAGTTTAGGGAGGACTGAACTAGCCAAAAACATTCAGTACTTC,CASSLGRTELAKNIQYF
NA,14,TRBJ1-1,TRBV20-1,many,TGCAGTGCTAGAGATTCCGACTTGAACACTGAAGCTTTCTTT,CSARDSDLNTEAFF
TRBD1,15,TRBJ1-5,TRBV27,NA,TGTGCCAGCAGTGCATACAGGGGTCGGGATCAGCCCCAGCATTTT,CASSAYRGRDQPQHF
NA,13,TRBJ1-2,TRBV5-8,NA,TGTGCCAGCAGCGATGGGGGGCTAGATGGCTACACCTTC,CASSDGGLDGYTF
NA,12,TRBJ2-7,TRBV30,many,TGTGCCTGGAGCGACACATACTACGAGCAGTACTTC,CAWSDTYYEQYF
TRBD1,15,TRBJ1-2,TRBV28,few,TGTGCCAGCAGTAGACTGGACAGGCCCGGGAGGGACTACACCTTC,CASSRLDRPGRDYTF
NA,14,TRBJ2-7,TRBV20-1,NA,TGCAGTGCTAGTTTCCCAGGGAAAGCCTACGAGCAGTACTTC,CSASFPGKAYEQYF
NA,16,TRBJ2-5,TRBV6-5,few,TGTGCCAGCAGTTACTCGAGGGGACCCCACCAAGAGACCCAGTACTTC,CASSYSRGPHQETQYF
TRBD1,15,TRBJ1-2,TRBV28,NA,TGTGCCAGCGTAACCCCCCAGGGGGCCCGCTATGGCTACACCTTC,CASVTPQGARYGYTF
NA,13,TRBJ1-2,TRBV25-1,NA,TGTGCCAGCAGTGAATTGGAAGCTTATGGCTACACCTTC,CASSELEAYGYTF
TRBD1,16,TRBJ2-4,TRBV28,many,TGTGCCAGCACCCAATGGGGGACAGGGGTTCGGAACATTCAGTACTTC,CASTQWGTGVRNIQYF
NA,14,TRBJ1-2,TRBV15,many,TGTGCCACCAGCAGAGATCGAACAGACTATGGCTACACCTTC,CATSRDRTDYGYTF
NA,11,TRBJ2-7,TRBV20-1,NA,TGCAGTGCCAAAGGGTGGTACGAGCAGTACTTC,CSAKGWYEQYF
NA,15,TRBJ2-2,TRBV27,many,TGTGCCAGCAGTGAGACCTGGGCCGGCACCGGGGAGCTGTTTTTT,CASSETWAGTGELFF
TRBD1,16,TRBJ1-6,TRBV6-1,NA,TGTGCCAGCAGAGAACCGGGACAGGGACGCCGTTCACCCCTCCACTTT,CASREPGQGRRSPLHF
NA,13,TRBJ1-1,TRBV29-1,many,TGCAGCGTTGAAGGGACAGCCAACACTGAAGCTTTCTTT,CSVEGTANTEAFF
TRBD1,16,TRBJ2-7,TRBV14,many,TGTGCCAGCAGCCAAGCCGGGACAGGGAGCTCCTACGAGCAGTACTTC,CASSQAGTGSSYEQYF
NA,14,TRBJ2-7,TRBV6-1,NA,TGTGCCAGCAGTGAAATGGCCAGATCCTACGAGCAGTACTTC,CASSEMARSYEQYF
NA,14,TRBJ1-1,TRBV27,many,TGTGCCAGCAGCCCCTGGACAGCCAACACTGAAGCTTTCTTT,CASSPWTANTEAFF
TRBD1,13,TRBJ2-7,TRBV2,many,TGTGCCAGCAGTGAGGGACAGGACTACGAGCAGTACTTC,CASSEGQDYEQYF
NA,12,TRBJ2-7,TRBV30,many,TGTGCCTGGAGTGTGGAGGGCTACGAGCAGTACTTC,CAWSVEGYEQYF
NA,13,TRBJ2-5,TRBV20-1,many,TGCAGTGCTAGGTTGCCGTACCAAGAGACCCAGTACTTC,CSARLPYQETQYF
NA,16,TRBJ2-7,TRBV11-2,many,TGTGCCAGCAGTTATACCCGGGACACGGCCTCCTACGAGCAGTACTTC,CASSYTRDTASYEQYF
NA,12,TRBJ1-1,TRBV6-2/TRBV6-3,many,TGTGCCAGCAGTTATCCTTTCGCTGAAGCTTTCTTT,CASSYPFAEAFF
NA,15,TRBJ1-5,TRBV15,NA,TGTGCCACCAGCAGGAGGTGGGGAATGCTGGAGCCCCAGCATTTT,CATSRRWGMLEPQHF
TRBD1,15,TRBJ2-7,TRBV2,few,TGTGCCAGCAGTTTTACAGGGGGGATGGCCTACGAGCAGTACTTC,CASSFTGGMAYEQYF
TRBD2,16,TRBJ2-7,TRBV2,many,TGTGCCAGCAGACCTGGACTAGCGGGGGTGTTTGGGGAGCAGTACTTC,CASRPGLAGVFGEQYF
NA,15,TRBJ1-1,TRBV6-1,NA,TGTGCCAGCCGGGCTTGGGGGGTGGCATTCACTGAAGCTTTCTTT,CASRAWGVAFTEAFF
NA,15,TRBJ2-5,TRBV28,NA,TGTGCCAGCAGTCCAACAGGGAGAGCTGCGGAGACCCAGTACTTC,CASSPTGRAAETQYF
NA,10,TRBJ1-1,TRBV6-1,many,TGTGCCAGCAGGGTAACTGAAGCTTTCTTT,CASRVTEAFF
NA,12,TRBJ1-1,TRBV20-1,NA,TGTAGACCGGAACAGGTAGGATCGGAAGCTTTCTTT,CRPEQVGSEAFF
NA,14,TRBJ2-7,TRBV6-2/TRBV6-3,NA,TGTGCCAGCAGTTCACCAGGCGGTACCTACGAGCAGTACTTC,CASSSPGGTYEQYF
NA,19,TRBJ2-7,TRBV6-1,many,TGTGCCAGCAGTGCCGTTTTTCCCCTCCTAGCGAAGGACCCCTACGAGCAGTACTTC,CASSAVFPLLAKDPYEQYF
NA,17,TRBJ2-2,TRBV15,many,TGTGCCACCAGCAGACCCGGCGCGGGCTCAAGAACCGGGGAGCTGTTTTTT,CATSRPGAGSRTGELFF
NA,12,TRBJ1-2,TRBV15,NA,TGTGCCACCAGCAGAGAACAGGGAGGCTACACCTTC,CATSREQGGYTF
TRBD1,14,TRBJ2-5,TRBV28,many,TGTGCCAGCAGGGACGACAGGGGAGTCGAGACCCAGTACTTC,CASRDDRGVETQYF